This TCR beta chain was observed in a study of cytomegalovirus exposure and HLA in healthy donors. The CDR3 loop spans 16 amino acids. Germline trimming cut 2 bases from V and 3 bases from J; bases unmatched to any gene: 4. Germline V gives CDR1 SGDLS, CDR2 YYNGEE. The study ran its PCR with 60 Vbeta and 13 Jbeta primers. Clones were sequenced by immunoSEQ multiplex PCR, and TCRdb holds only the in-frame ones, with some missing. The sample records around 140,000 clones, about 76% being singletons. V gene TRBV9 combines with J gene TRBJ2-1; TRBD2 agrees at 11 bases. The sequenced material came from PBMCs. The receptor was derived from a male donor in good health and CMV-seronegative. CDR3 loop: CASSVSGTSGYNEQFF. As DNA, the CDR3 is TGTGCCAGCAGCGTCTCCGGGACTAGCGGCTACAATGAGCAGTTCTTC.